This TCR beta chain was captured by sequencing in a study of beta chain features in type 1 diabetes. This clone was observed a few times. The antigen is not known. Study results and caveats: Reduced insertions and increased deletions marked VDJ junctions in type 1 diabetes patients. A cDNA-based sequencing approach could over-represent cells with high TCR expression.

Every participating donor gave one draw, a heparinised blood sample averaging about 100 mL. Central memory, naive, regulatory and stem cell-like memory CD4+ cells were sorted by CD45RO/CCR7/CD25/CD127/CD95/CD27. Trimming removed 6 bases at V and 1 base at J, with 3 bases between. The CDR3 covers 11 residues. Germline values: CDR1 SNHLY, CDR2 FYNNEI. cDNA synthesis used the whole RNA isolate, giving expressed TCRB sequences. Profiled with immunoSEQ multiplex PCR; TCRdb holds only in-frame clones, not every one. This sample has around 450,000 clones; 11% occur once, and the top ten carry 0.046%. The specimen was naive CD4+ T cells from blood. The chain combines TRBV2 with TRBJ1-2; D gene ambiguous. The receptor was derived from a woman under 30 in good health. CDR3 loop: CASSYNYGYTF. In DNA, the CDR3 is TGTGCCAGCAGCTATAACTATGGCTACACCTTC. Complete variable domain (other parts from reference TRBV2 and TRBJ1-2): EPEVTQTPSHQVTQMGQEVILRCVPISNHLYFYWYRQILGQKVEFLVSFYNNEISEKSEIFDDQFSVERPDGSNFTLKIRSTKLEDSAMYFCASSYNYGYTFGSGTRLTVV.